This TCR beta chain was observed in a study of OX40 agonist ivuxolimab in advanced cancers. Overall study results and limits: At 0.1 to 3.0 mg/kg, CD4+ and CD8+ blood T cells expanded clonally by week 6. Some patients who did not respond also had low normalized T-cell clonal expansion.

Measured with immunoSEQ multiplex PCR; TCRdb has only the in-frame clones, and not every one. The profile shows tens of thousands of clones, 91% of them singletons. In regard to this clone: Its antigen remains unidentified.

This clonotype was sampled from an adult with an advanced solid tumor such as melanoma, head and neck, liver or kidney cancer. The sequencing used CD4+ or CD8+ T cells sorted from blood, collected in a trial of the OX40 agonist ivuxolimab.

CDR3 residues: CSVDRTIGQGALETQYF. CDR3 DNA: TGCAGCGTGGATCGCACAATAGGACAGGGGGCTTTGGAGACCCAGTACTTC. The chain couples TRBV29-1 to TRBJ2-5, with 11 bases lining up with TRBD1. CDR1 is SQVTM, CDR2 ANQGSEA, per germline. This CDR3 has 17 amino acids. V shed 6 bases, J shed 5 bases, and the junction held 17 bases outside the gene matches.